This note documents a single T cell receptor (beta chain) sequence. This clonotype appeared a few times. The target of this receptor is not known. One base away there is no much larger clone; base qualities are not given. RNA was extracted using the RNeasy kit, and about 0.5 to 1 ug of the RNA was reverse transcribed with random hexamers. The immunoSEQ multiplex PCR assay, covering 54 Vbeta and 13 Jbeta segments, was used to amplify TCR beta CDR3 regions. To correct PCR amplification bias, a synthetic template baseline was used for both primer optimization and computational correction. Under the source paper's analysis protocol: Reads were assigned to V, D and J genes according to IMGT and analyzed in immunoSEQ Analyzer, with only productive sequences retained. To calculate clonality, Shannon entropy was normalized by log2 of the number of productive unique sequences and then subtracted from one. Public and private clones were assessed among the 100 most prevalent clones of each patient and control. Clones were defined as Susac-specific if absent from the healthy and MS cohorts, from roughly 1,100 published viral clones and from other ImmuneACCESS disease sequences. TCRdb ran its own pipeline on the public reads, namely fastp trimming at Q25 and MiXCR clone calling, and kept in-frame beta chains. Records with the same CDR3 protein are collapsed into one entry carrying the most frequent genes and DNA. These V and J calls originate from TCRdb's pipeline instead of the authors' own analysis. Here the sample has more than 200,000 distinct CDR3 sequences; roughly nine tenths occur a single time. About 0.13% of the sample is in the top ten clones.

High-throughput TCR beta sequencing profiled peripheral blood CD8+ and CD4+ T cells from healthy donors, Susac syndrome patients and multiple sclerosis patients. Treatment-naive patients with stable or active relapsing-remitting disease fulfilling revised McDonald criteria were used as multiple sclerosis controls. CD8+ TEMRA cells were enriched by FACS, while bulk CD8+ and CD4+ T cells were purified by magnetic negative isolation. Blood was drawn into EDTA tubes, processed within 24 hours, and PBMCs were isolated by density gradient centrifugation. PBMCs intended for TCR sequencing were frozen in liquid nitrogen and were later thawed in a 37 degrees C water bath. A purity of at least 90% was achieved for sorted or isolated CD4+, CD8+ and CD8+ TEMRA cells. This sample is part of a study of CD8 T cells in Susac syndrome (dated by TCRdb to the late 2010s). Broadly, across the study: Repertoire sequencing was used to test whether CD8+ T cell activation and differentiation in Susac syndrome was antigen driven. The clonality of the CD8+ T cell repertoire was compared across more than 9 healthy donors, roughly 14 Susac syndrome patients and roughly 16 multiple sclerosis patients. The paper as a whole reports these results and caveats: The number of individuals in the TCR sequencing and HLA analysis was recognized as being relatively small.

The material sequenced was CD8+ T cells from PBMCs. This TCR came from a human donor with multiple sclerosis.

The DNA sequence is TGTGCCAGTAGTATCTTGGGTTACAATGAGCAGTTCTTC. It encodes CASSILGYNEQFF. The sequence joins TRBV19 to TRBJ2-1, with no confident D gene call. V is pared back by 3 bases and J by 4 bases, with 7 bases lying between the germline termini. Reading the germline V gene (reference sequence) gives CDR1 LNHDA and CDR2 SQIVND. Counted from cysteine to phenylalanine, this CDR3 has 13 amino acids. Just the 39-base CDR3 DNA is kept, in frame starting at base 1.